The clone carrying this TCR beta chain showed up just once. The data were taken from a study of blood T cell repertoires in COVID-19. Study at large: The origin of the acute and convalescent COVID-19 samples was the United States, Italy and Spain. T cells, B-cell-depleted T cells, or PBMCs supplied cDNA or gDNA.

Followed over time, Seattle patients had been enrolled while infection was active. The CDR3 is made up of 15 amino acids. CDR1 is SQVTM, CDR2 ANQGSEA, per germline. With V trimmed by 4 bases and J by 1 base, 8 bases remained unmatched. Original processing methods: Scientists estimated how many nucleated cells there were by amplifying reference gene primers. Profiling relied on immunoSEQ multiplex PCR, and the TCRdb table lists in-frame clones only, not all of them. The V and J calls and clone size were taken over from that table, and D and trimming were inferred from the DNA. This table has approximately 150,000 clones, more than 75% appearing once.

Sequenced material: peripheral blood. This chain uses TRBV29-1 with TRBJ2-3; 7 nucleotides line up with TRBD1. This sequence was found in a man younger than 35 with COVID-19, enrolled during active disease. CDR3 bases: TGCAGCGTTGTAGGGGGCAAGGAGGGCACAGATACGCAGTATTTT. As protein: CSVVGGKEGTDTQYF.